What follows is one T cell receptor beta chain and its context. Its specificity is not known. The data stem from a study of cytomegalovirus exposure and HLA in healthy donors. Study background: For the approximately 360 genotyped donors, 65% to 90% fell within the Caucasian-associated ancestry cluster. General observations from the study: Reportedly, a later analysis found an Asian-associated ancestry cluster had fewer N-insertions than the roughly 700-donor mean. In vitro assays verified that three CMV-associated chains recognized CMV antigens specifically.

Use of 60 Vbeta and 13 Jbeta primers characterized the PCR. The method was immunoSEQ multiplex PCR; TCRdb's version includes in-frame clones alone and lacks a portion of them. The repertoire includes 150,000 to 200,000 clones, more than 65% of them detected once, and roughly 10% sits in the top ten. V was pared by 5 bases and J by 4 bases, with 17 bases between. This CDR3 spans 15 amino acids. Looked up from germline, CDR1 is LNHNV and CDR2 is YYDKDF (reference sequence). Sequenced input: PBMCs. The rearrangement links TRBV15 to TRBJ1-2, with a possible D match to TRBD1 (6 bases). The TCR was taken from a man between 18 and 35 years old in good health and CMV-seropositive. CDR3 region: CATSADRSSLYGYTF. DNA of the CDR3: TGTGCCACCAGCGCAGACAGGAGCTCCCTCTATGGCTACACCTTC.